The 29 T cell receptor beta chains listed next were all sequenced from one sample in a study of cytomegalovirus exposure and HLA in healthy donors. The PCR was carried out with 60 Vbeta primers and 13 Jbeta primers. Here immunoSEQ multiplex PCR was the method, and the copy in TCRdb shows in-frame clones only, minus some. This table has a few hundred thousand clones, around 83% appearing once. Input material: PBMCs. These receptors originate from a girl between 10 and 17 years old in good health and CMV-seronegative.

The chain is built from TRBV29-1 and TRBJ2-1, with 10 bases aligning to TRBD2. This CDR3 has 16 residues. Unmatched junction bases numbered 15, after V lost 7 bases and J lost 6 bases. Germline loops: CDR1 SQVTM, CDR2 ANQGSEA. The CDR3 loop is CSAQTQRGGYRNEQFF. Written as DNA, the CDR3 is TGCAGCGCCCAGACCCAGCGGGGGGGATATCGCAATGAGCAGTTCTTC.

The chain uses TRBV7-8 and TRBJ2-7; TRBD2 agrees at 7 bases. V trimming: 3 bases; J trimming: 2 bases; junction bases outside the gene matches: 7. Germline assignment: CDR1 SGHVS and CDR2 FQNEAQ. This CDR3 is 15 amino acids long. The CDR3 protein is CASSFGAGATYEQYF. The CDR3 bases are TGTGCCAGCAGCTTTGGGGCGGGAGCAACCTACGAGCAGTACTTC.

The chain recombines TRBV25-1 with TRBJ1-4; the D gene is possibly TRBD1 (5 bases). Germline CDR1 MGHDK, CDR2 SYGVNS. This CDR3 region has 15 residues. Trimming took off 4 bases at V and 8 bases at J, with 17 bases between the two ends. CDR3 sequence (DNA): TGTGCCAGCAGTGCCGTTTTGTGGGGCTGGGAAAAACTGTTTTTT. It codes for CASSAVLWGWEKLFF.

CDR3 nucleotide sequence: TGTGCCAGCAGCGGGGAGAGTGGGGAGCAGTACTTC. Amino acid sequence: CASSGESGEQYF. This sequence joins TRBV12-1 and TRBJ2-7; the table assigns TRBD2, which was not confirmed against the DNA. TRBV12-1 has pseudogene status. The CDR3 is 12 amino acids.

The chain employs TRBV5-8 and TRBJ1-5; 9 bases line up with TRBD1. Trimming removed 7 bases from V and 2 bases from J; junction bases left unmatched: 10. The CDR3 is 16 residues long. Germline assignment: CDR1 SGHTS and CDR2 YDEGEE. CDR3 sequence (DNA): TGTGCCAGCTCGAACAGGGGGCAGGCGGGCAATCAGCCCCAGCATTTT. As protein: CASSNRGQAGNQPQHF.

V is TRBV6-4 and J is TRBJ2-3; D is perhaps TRBD1 (5 bases). The ends were cut back, 2 bases at V and 7 bases at J, with 13 bases in the middle. This CDR3 comprises 14 residues. Germline V gene lookup returns CDR1 MRHNA and CDR2 SNTAGT. The CDR3 coding sequence is TGTGCCAGCAGTGACCCCGTTCAGGGTCATACGCAGTATTTT. It is translated as CASSDPVQGHTQYF.

This CDR3 reads CAISDQGQGAVQPQHF. CDR3 nucleotides: TGTGCCATCAGTGACCAGGGACAGGGGGCGGTTCAGCCCCAGCATTTT. The chain employs TRBV10-3 and TRBJ1-5, with 12 bases aligning to TRBD1. Germline V gene lookup returns CDR1 ENHRY and CDR2 SYGVKD. The ends lost 3 bases at V and 6 bases at J; junction bases unmatched: 6. CDR3 length: 16 residues.

Note on this clone: Different DNA sequences within this sample yield the same CDR3. J is TRBJ1-2 and V is TRBV28; TRBD1 is a possible D gene (5 bases). The V end was cut by 3 bases, the J end by 5 bases, with 10 bases between. This CDR3 is 13 amino acids long. Germline CDR1 and CDR2: MDHEN and SYDVKM. The CDR3 DNA is TGTGCCAGCAGTTTGCAAGGGGCTTATGGCTACACCTTC. It translates to CASSLQGAYGYTF.

The rearrangement links TRBV9 to TRBJ1-2, with 8 nucleotides matching TRBD1. There are 15 residues in the CDR3. CDR1 and CDR2 from the germline V gene are SGDLS and YYNGEE. V shed 3 bases and J 4 bases; nucleotides not matched to a gene: 8. DNA for the CDR3: TGTGCCAGCAGCGCTTCAGGGGGCAAGGGCTATGGCTACACCTTC. This gives the protein CASSASGGKGYGYTF.

This clone has only one observation. This sequence joins TRBV27 and TRBJ1-2; 12 bases agree with TRBD1. The CDR3 has 17 amino acids. In germline, CDR1 is MNHEY, CDR2 SMNVEV (reference sequence). V lost 8 bases to trimming and J lost 4 bases; unmatched junction nucleotides: 14. This chain's CDR3 is CASVPSGTGGRLYGYTF. As DNA, the CDR3 is TGTGCCAGCGTCCCATCCGGGACAGGGGGCCGTCTCTATGGCTACACCTTC.

This clone was counted once. V gene TRBV4-2 combines with J gene TRBJ1-5; D remains ambiguous. Trimming took off 0 bases at V and 7 bases at J, with 10 bases between the two ends. This CDR3 comprises 14 residues. Germline CDR1 reads LGHNA; CDR2 reads YNFKEQ. The CDR3 sequence is CASSQEEGKQPQHF. The CDR3 coding sequence is TGTGCCAGCAGCCAAGAGGAGGGAAAGCAGCCCCAGCATTTT.

The chain employs TRBV28 and TRBJ1-2; TRBD1 might be the D (6 bases). This CDR3 has 13 amino acids. Germline V gene sequence: CDR1 MDHEN, CDR2 SYDVKM. V lost 2 bases and J lost 3, with 7 bases in between. The CDR3 here is CASSLTGYYGYTF. The CDR3 coding sequence is TGTGCCAGCAGTTTAACAGGGTACTATGGCTACACCTTC.

This chain connects TRBV28 to TRBJ1-5; a possible D gene is TRBD1 (5 bases). The CDR3 has 13 amino acids. Per germline, CDR1 MDHEN and CDR2 SYDVKM. Trimming left V 5 bases short and J 6 bases short, with 11 bases between. The CDR3 reads CASSGQFAQPQHF. The CDR3, as DNA: TGTGCCAGCAGTGGACAATTTGCTCAGCCCCAGCATTTT.

This chain joins TRBV5-4 and TRBJ1-1; TRBD1 aligns across 8 bases. The germline V gene encodes CDR1 SGHNT and CDR2 YYREEE (reference sequence). This CDR3 has 15 residues. V shed 0 bases, J shed 3 bases, and the junction held 4 bases outside the gene matches. CDR3 coding DNA: TGTGCCAGCAGCTTGGAGACAGGGGTCTACACTGAAGCTTTCTTT. It specifies CASSLETGVYTEAFF. Using reference TRBV5-4 and TRBJ1-1 for the parts outside the CDR3, the full variable domain is ETGVTQSPTHLIKTRGQQVTLRCSSQSGHNTVSWYQQALGQGPQFIFQYYREEENGRGNFPPRFSGLQFPNYSSELNVNALELDDSALYLCASSLETGVYTEAFFGQGTRLTVV.

The J gene is TRBJ2-1, the V gene TRBV4-1, with 13 positions matching TRBD2. Germline lookup yields CDR1 MGHRA and CDR2 YSYEKL. There are 18 residues in the CDR3. Germline trimming cut 7 bases from V and 0 bases from J; bases unmatched to any gene: 9. CDR3 sequence reads: CASKSSGTSGNSYNEQFF. In nucleotides, the CDR3 is TGCGCCAGCAAGTCATCCGGGACTAGCGGGAACTCCTACAATGAGCAGTTCTTC.

The chain uses TRBV4-1 and TRBJ2-4; 9 bases map to TRBD1. After removal of 0 bases from V and 3 bases from J, the junction contained 6 bases not matched to a gene. CDR1 MGHRA and CDR2 YSYEKL come from the germline V gene. There are 17 residues in the CDR3. This CDR3 reads CASSQDDGQGFKNIQYF. The CDR3 bases are TGCGCCAGCAGCCAAGATGACGGACAGGGGTTCAAAAACATTCAGTACTTC.

Written as DNA, the CDR3 is TGTGCCACCAGCAGGGATACGGGAGGGCCATCAGAGACCCAGTACTTC. It yields the protein CATSRDTGGPSETQYF. The V call is TRBV15, the J call TRBJ2-5, with 8 bases identical to TRBD2. The ends lost 3 bases at V and 4 bases at J; junction bases unmatched: 10. CDR1 and CDR2 (germline): LNHNV, YYDKDF (reference sequence). The CDR3 is 16 residues long.

The V and J genes are TRBV28 and TRBJ2-6; no reliable D call. Germline lookup yields CDR1 MDHEN and CDR2 SYDVKM. The CDR3 length is 13 residues. V gave up 5 bases and J gave up 1 base, with 3 bases separating them. CDR3: CASSPSGANVLTF. The DNA for the CDR3 is TGTGCCAGCAGTCCTTCTGGGGCCAACGTCCTGACTTTC.

This sequence joins TRBV29-1 and TRBJ2-2; tentative D call: TRBD2 (5 bases). The CDR3 extends over 13 amino acids. The V and J ends lost 8 bases and 1 base respectively, with 11 bases between them. Germline loops: CDR1 SQVTM, CDR2 ANQGSEA. The CDR3 coding sequence is TGCAGCTCGAGGGCAGGGAACACCGGGGAGCTGTTTTTT. Its translation: CSSRAGNTGELFF.

This chain connects TRBV7-6 to TRBJ1-5, with unresolved D. Germline assignment: CDR1 SGHVS and CDR2 FNYEAQ. The CDR3 has 13 amino acids. V lost 1 base, J lost 5 bases, and 6 bases lay in between. The CDR3 DNA reads TGTGCCAGCAGCTTAGGTCAGTATCAGCCCCAGCATTTT. Protein product: CASSLGQYQPQHF.

V is TRBV28 and J is TRBJ1-2; the D gene is possibly TRBD1 (6 bases). Trimming pared 6 bases from V and 6 bases from J, leaving 14 bases between. CDR3 size: 13 residues. CDR1 is MDHEN and CDR2 is SYDVKM in the germline V gene. CDR3 sequence: CASRFDRPDGYTF. As DNA, the CDR3 is TGTGCCAGCAGATTCGACAGGCCCGATGGCTACACCTTC.

The chain couples TRBV7-2 to TRBJ1-2, with TRBD1 as a possible D gene (5 bases). The V end lost 5 bases, the J end lost 0 bases, and 7 bases lay between the germline ends. Germline V gene sequence: CDR1 SGHTA, CDR2 FQGNSA. The CDR3 length is 13 residues. In DNA, the CDR3 is TGTGCCAGCAGCCCGACAGCTAACTATGGCTACACCTTC. As protein: CASSPTANYGYTF.

This chain uses TRBV6-5 with TRBJ2-2; TRBD1 matches at 7 bases. Germline-derived CDR1 and CDR2 are MNHEY and SVGAGI. V shed 6 bases and J 6 bases; nucleotides not matched to a gene: 7. The CDR3 is 14 amino acids. As DNA, the CDR3 is TGTGCCAGCAGCTACGACAGGGATCCCGGGGAGCTGTTTTTT. Translation: CASSYDRDPGELFF.

CDR3 residues: CAWSVQGQPQHF. As DNA, the CDR3 is TGTGCCTGGAGTGTACAGGGTCAGCCCCAGCATTTT. The chain employs TRBV30 and TRBJ1-5; tentative D call: TRBD1 (6 bases). The CDR3 is made up of 12 amino acids. Germline assignment: CDR1 GTSNPN and CDR2 SVGIG (reference sequence). The V end lost 0 bases, the J end lost 6 bases, and 6 bases lay between the germline ends.

The chain joins TRBV7-2 to TRBJ1-2; the D is unclear. The germline gives CDR1 SGHTA, CDR2 FQGNSA. V gave up 0 bases and J gave up 0 bases, with 5 bases separating them. CDR3 length: 14 residues. The CDR3 coding sequence is TGTGCCAGCAGCTTAGCCGGGTCTAACTATGGCTACACCTTC. Its translation: CASSLAGSNYGYTF.

A remark on this clone: The CDR3 carries no conserved terminal phenylalanine or tryptophan, so it likely arises from a read error. The chain links TRBV28 to TRBJ1-2; 7 bases line up with TRBD1. The CDR3 runs to 12 residues. V shed 10 bases, J shed 7 bases, and the junction held 9 bases outside the gene matches. The germline V gene encodes CDR1 MDHEN and CDR2 SYDVKM. The CDR3: CATHRGTSGYTL. The CDR3 coding sequence is TGTGCCACCCACAGGGGAACAAGTGGCTACACCCTC.

This sequence joins TRBV19 and TRBJ2-4; 10 nucleotides line up with TRBD1. V shed 5 bases, J shed 7 bases, and the junction held 8 bases outside the gene matches. The CDR3 length is 15 residues. Germline V gene lookup returns CDR1 LNHDA and CDR2 SQIVND (reference sequence). CDR3 amino acids: CASSGGGQGTNIQYF. The CDR3 DNA is TGTGCCAGTAGTGGGGGGGGACAGGGGACGAACATTCAGTACTTC.

V and J are TRBV28 and TRBJ1-3, with 7 bases fitting TRBD1. From germline, CDR1 is MDHEN and CDR2 SYDVKM. This CDR3 spans 15 amino acids. With V trimmed by 5 bases and J by 0 bases, 4 bases remained unmatched. The CDR3 here is CASSQGGASGNTIYF. In DNA, the CDR3 is TGTGCCAGCAGTCAAGGGGGCGCCTCTGGAAACACCATATATTTT.

V and J are TRBV27 and TRBJ2-6; D is unresolved. The CDR3 is 14 residues long. CDR1 is MNHEY and CDR2 is SMNVEV in the germline V gene (reference sequence). V was shortened by 5 bases and J by 0 bases, with 5 bases between the two germline ends. The CDR3 region has the DNA TGTGCCAGCAGTCTCTCCTCTGGGGCCAACGTCCTGACTTTC. As protein: CASSLSSGANVLTF.